The 5 T cell receptor beta chains below come from one sample, sequenced in a study of T cell responses to AZD1222 COVID-19 vaccine. Clones were sequenced by immunoSEQ multiplex PCR, and TCRdb holds only the in-frame ones, with some missing. Among about 170,000 clones listed, around nine tenths were seen once. Source: peripheral blood, taken on day 0 of AZD1222 vaccination. The source is an adult in good health.

This rearrangement joins TRBV6-5 to TRBJ2-7, with D uncertain. CDR3 length equals 12 residues. The V gene's germline CDR1 is MNHEY and CDR2 SVGAGI. V was shortened by 7 bases and J by 7 bases, with 14 bases between the two germline ends. This CDR3 reads CASTGPGREQYF. Here the CDR3 DNA reads TGTGCCAGCACCGGGCCGGGCAGGGAGCAGTACTTC.

The chain is built from TRBV6-5 and TRBJ2-1; TRBD2 matches 10 bases. The CDR3 contains 14 residues. V gave up 7 bases and J gave up 3 bases; unmatched junction bases: 3. Germline CDR1 is MNHEY and CDR2 is SVGAGI. The CDR3 nucleotides are TGTGCCAGCACTGGGACTAGCGACTACAATGAGCAGTTCTTC. Translating it yields CASTGTSDYNEQFF.

Only a few counts were recorded for this clone. The chain links TRBV6-5 to TRBJ2-7; 7 nucleotides match TRBD1. In germline, CDR1 is MNHEY, CDR2 SVGAGI. V trimming: 5 bases; J trimming: 4 bases; junction bases outside the gene matches: 11. This CDR3 comprises 15 residues. CDR3 amino acids: CASSPGGDKGYEQYF. For the CDR3, the DNA is TGTGCCAGCAGTCCAGGGGGAGACAAGGGGTACGAGCAGTACTTC.

The chain joins TRBV27 to TRBJ2-5; D call uncertain. V was shortened by 2 bases and J by 5 bases, with 6 bases between the two germline ends. This CDR3 region has 12 residues. Germline V gene data show CDR1 as MNHEY and CDR2 as SMNVEV (reference sequence). CDR3 residues: CASSLAWETQYF. In nucleotides, the CDR3 is TGTGCCAGCAGTTTAGCATGGGAGACCCAGTACTTC.

This clone occurred once. The chain has TRBV5-1 and TRBJ2-3; 7 bases line up with TRBD2. The CDR3 is 15 residues long. Germline V lookup: CDR1 SGHRS, CDR2 YFSETQ. After removal of 0 bases from V and 6 bases from J, the junction contained 7 bases not matched to a gene. As DNA, the CDR3 is TGCGCCAGCAGCTTGGCTAGCGGCAATAGGGATACGCAGTATTTT. It codes for CASSLASGNRDTQYF.